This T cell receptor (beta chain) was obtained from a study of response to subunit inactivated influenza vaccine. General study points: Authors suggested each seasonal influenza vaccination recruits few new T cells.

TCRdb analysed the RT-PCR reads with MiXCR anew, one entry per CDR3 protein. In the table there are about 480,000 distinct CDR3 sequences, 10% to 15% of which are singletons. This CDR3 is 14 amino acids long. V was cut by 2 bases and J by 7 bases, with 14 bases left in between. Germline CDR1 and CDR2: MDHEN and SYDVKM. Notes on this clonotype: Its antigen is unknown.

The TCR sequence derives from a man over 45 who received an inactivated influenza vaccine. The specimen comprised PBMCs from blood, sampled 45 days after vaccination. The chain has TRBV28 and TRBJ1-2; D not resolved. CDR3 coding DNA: TGTGCCAGCAGTTTAGCGGATCCTCGGGGTGGCTACACCTTC. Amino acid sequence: CASSLADPRGGYTF.